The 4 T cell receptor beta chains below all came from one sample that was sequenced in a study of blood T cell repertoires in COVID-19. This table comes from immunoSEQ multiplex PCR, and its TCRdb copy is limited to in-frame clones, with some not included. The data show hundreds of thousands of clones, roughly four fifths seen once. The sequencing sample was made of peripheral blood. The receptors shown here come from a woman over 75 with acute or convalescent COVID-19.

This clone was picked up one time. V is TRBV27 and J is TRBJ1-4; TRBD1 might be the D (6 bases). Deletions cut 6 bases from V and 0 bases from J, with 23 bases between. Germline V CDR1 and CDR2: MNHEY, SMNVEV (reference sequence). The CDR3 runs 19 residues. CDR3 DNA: TGTGCCAGCAGACCCGCCACAGGGACCGGACGGTCAACTAATGAAAAACTGTTTTTT. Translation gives CASRPATGTGRSTNEKLFF.

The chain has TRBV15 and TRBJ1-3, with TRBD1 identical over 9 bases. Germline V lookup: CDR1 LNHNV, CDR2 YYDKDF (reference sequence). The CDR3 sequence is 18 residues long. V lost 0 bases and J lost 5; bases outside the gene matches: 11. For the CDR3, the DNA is TGTGCCACCAGCAGAGATCTGGTGGGACAGGGCTCAAGAAACACCATATATTTT. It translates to CATSRDLVGQGSRNTIYF. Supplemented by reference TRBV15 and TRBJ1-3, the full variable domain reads DAMVIQNPRYQVTQFGKPVTLSCSQTLNHNVMYWYQQKSSQAPKLLFHYYDKDFNNEADTPDNFQSRRPNTSFCFLDIRSPGLGDTAMYLCATSRDLVGQGSRNTIYFGEGSWLTVV.

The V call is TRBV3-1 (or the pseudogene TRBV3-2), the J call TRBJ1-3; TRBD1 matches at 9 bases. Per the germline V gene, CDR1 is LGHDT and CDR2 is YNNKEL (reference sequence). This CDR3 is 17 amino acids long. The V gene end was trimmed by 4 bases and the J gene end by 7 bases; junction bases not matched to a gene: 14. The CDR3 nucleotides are TGTGCCAGCAGCCGACGGGGACAGGGTGTGAGCGGGAACACCATATATTTT. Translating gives CASSRRGQGVSGNTIYF.

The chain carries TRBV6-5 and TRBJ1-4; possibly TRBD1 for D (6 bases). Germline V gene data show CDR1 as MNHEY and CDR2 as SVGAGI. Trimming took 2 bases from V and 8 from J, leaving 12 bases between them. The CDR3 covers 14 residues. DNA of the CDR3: TGTGCCAGCAGTTACCGGGGAGGGGGGGAAAAACTGTTTTTT. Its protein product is CASSYRGGGEKLFF.